This entry concerns a single T cell receptor (beta chain). The target of this receptor is not known. Per-base quality was not reported, and no clone a single base away is much larger than it. The collaborating institutions used their own protocols to collect whole blood in K2EDTA tubes. For TCRbeta analysis, collaborator samples were shipped as frozen whole blood, as isolated PBMCs, or as DNA extracted from either sample type. TCRbeta CDR3 regions were amplified from genomic DNA by means of the immunoSEQ Assay, a bias-controlled multiplex PCR. The source study handled its data this way. Within the assay, amplification of reference gene primers was used to estimate how many nucleated cells each sample contained. To quantify the absolute abundance of each unique TCRbeta CDR3 rearrangement, sequence reads were collapsed and filtered. For each sample, productive Simpson clonality was calculated as the square root of Simpson's diversity index across productive rearrangements. TCRdb holds this immuneACCESS table with in-frame rearrangements only. Some clones are missing; in checked studies, unresolved V genes explain under half, and the rest has no known cause. The V and J calls and clone size are taken from that table; D and trimming were inferred from the DNA. The sample table holds 200,000 to 250,000 clones, of which 84% were seen once. The ten most abundant clones make up 9.7% of the sample.

This entry comes from a study of blood T cell repertoires in COVID-19 (dated by TCRdb to the early 2020s). Describing the broader study: Collaborator samples came from the United States, Italy and Spain and covered acute and convalescent phases of COVID-19. The prospective study material was composed of cDNA or gDNA derived from T cells, B-cell-depleted T cells, or PBMCs. Subjects who had been exposed to COVID-19, were actively infected with it, or had recovered from it provided the deeply sampled blood TCRbeta repertoires that made up the dataset. The repertoires were released in a freely available public database meant as a resource for research on the immune response to SARS-CoV-2. The samples were drawn from two sources: the first 160 participants of the ongoing ImmuneRACE study, and 950 to 1,500 subjects contributed by 6 global collaborators. Sample metadata almost always included a de-identified subject ID, COVID-19 status, age in years and sex. Where HLA class I and class II types were available, the types were taken from metadata supplied by the sample provider, not from assay-based typing.

Including cysteine and phenylalanine, the CDR3 has 14 amino acids. Only the CDR3 region is kept as DNA, spanning 42 bases read in frame from base 1. The V end gives up 4 bases and the J end 4 bases, leaving 6 bases in the junction not matched to a gene. Sequences SGHTA (CDR1) and FQGNSA (CDR2) are obtained from the germline V gene. The full study reports these points: The quantity of clinical and demographic metadata differed by source and by participant and was supplied without curation.

The receptor chain draws on TRBV7-2 and TRBJ1-2, and 7 bases in between align with TRBD1. Sequenced: peripheral blood. This sequence was found in a man aged 45 to 65 with active or convalescent COVID-19. The CDR3 here reads CASSSMTGPYGYTF. The nucleotides read TGTGCCAGCAGCTCAATGACAGGGCCCTATGGCTACACCTTC.